Below, 20 T cell receptor beta chains from the same sample are listed, as sequenced in a study of regulatory T cells in long-lasting Graves disease. The time point here: persistent/refractory GD, antithyroid drugs over 5 years with positive TRAb. There was RNA extracted from PBMCs, and the TCR library was made from it. Investigators prepared the TCR beta libraries by applying iRepertoire HTBI primers and Arm-PCR of CDR3 regions. TCRdb passed the multiplex PCR reads through MiXCR, listing each CDR3 protein once. The profile shows approximately 400,000 distinct CDR3 sequences, around 20% of them singletons. The sequenced sample was peripheral blood mononuclear cells (PBMCs), obtained when the disease was refractory, from a patient treated with antithyroid drugs. The origin of the receptors is a female donor with Graves disease.

This clonotype was observed many times. The J gene is TRBJ2-7, the V gene TRBV10-3; a possible D gene is TRBD1 (5 bases). This CDR3 has 12 amino acids. V shed 5 bases and J shed 0 bases, with 5 bases lying between them. Looked up from germline, CDR1 is ENHRY and CDR2 is SYGVKD. The CDR3, as DNA: TGTGCCATCAGTACAGGCTCCTACGAGCAGTACTTC. Amino acid sequence: CAISTGSYEQYF.

This clonotype occurred a few times. The genes are TRBV7-2 and TRBJ2-3; 8 bases fit TRBD2. Losses at the gene ends were 5 bases for V and 0 bases for J; bases not matched to a gene: 7. This CDR3 has 16 amino acids. Germline CDR1 SGHTA, CDR2 FQGNSA. The CDR3 sequence is CASSLNSGVSTDTQYF. CDR3 sequence (DNA): TGTGCCAGCAGCCTTAATAGCGGGGTGAGCACAGATACGCAGTATTTT.

The chain recombines TRBV6-2 or TRBV6-3 with TRBJ2-7, with unresolved D. V was pared by 8 bases and J by 7 bases, with 15 bases between. The V gene's germline CDR1 is MNHEY and CDR2 SVGEGT. The CDR3 length is 12 residues. The CDR3 region has the DNA TGTGCCAGCTCGACGGCCCTCGGGGAGCAGTACTTC. Protein: CASSTALGEQYF.

The chain couples TRBV5-6 to TRBJ1-1; 8 bases map to TRBD1. Germline V gives CDR1 SGHDT, CDR2 YYEEEE. The CDR3 loop spans 15 amino acids. The trim removed 4 bases at V and 0 bases at J, leaving 5 bases unmatched. CDR3: CASSIGQGLNTEAFF. The CDR3 DNA is TGTGCCAGCAGCATAGGACAGGGTTTGAACACTGAAGCTTTCTTT.

The chain carries TRBV29-1 and TRBJ1-4; D possibly corresponds to TRBD1 (6 bases). The CDR3 extends over 12 amino acids. V was pared by 1 base and J by 10 bases, with 10 bases between. Per germline, CDR1 SQVTM and CDR2 ANQGSEA. The CDR3: CSVEGGGGKLFF. The CDR3 bases are TGCAGCGTTGAAGGAGGAGGGGGAAAACTGTTTTTT.

This clonotype was detected a few times. The CDR3 coding sequence is TGTGCCAGCAGCTTAACAGGATCCGACGAGCAGTACTTC. Translated, it gives CASSLTGSDEQYF. J is TRBJ2-7 and V is TRBV7-9; tentative D call: TRBD1 (5 bases). This CDR3 is 13 amino acids long. With 2 bases removed from V and 5 bases from J, the gap between germline ends came to 10 bases. The germline V gene encodes CDR1 SEHNR and CDR2 FQNEAQ (reference sequence).

This clonotype was found a few times. The chain uses TRBV6-4 and TRBJ1-1; D ambiguous. CDR1 is MRHNA and CDR2 is SNTAGT in the germline V gene. With 1 base removed from V and 1 base from J, the gap between germline ends came to 7 bases. The CDR3 totals 14 residues. CDR3 in DNA: TGTGCCAGCAGTGACTTGTCATCGAACACTGAAGCTTTCTTT. Its translation: CASSDLSSNTEAFF.

V usage is TRBV9 and J usage is TRBJ1-4; TRBD1 matches at 11 bases. This CDR3 spans 15 amino acids. J was trimmed by 7 bases and V by 3 bases; bases with no gene match: 5. CDR1 and CDR2 from the germline V gene are SGDLS and YYNGEE. The CDR3 sequence is CASSESGTGGEKLFF. The CDR3, as DNA: TGTGCCAGCAGCGAATCCGGGACAGGGGGTGAAAAACTGTTTTTT.

This clonotype was counted at least ten times. One end of the junction varies from germline; a read error may be responsible. The chain joins TRBV2 to TRBJ1-1; D not resolved. The CDR3 loop spans 13 amino acids. Germline V gene sequence: CDR1 SNHLY, CDR2 FYNNEI. For the CDR3, the DNA is TGTGCCAGCAGTGATTGGAAGTTCCCTGAGGCTTTCTTT. This sequence encodes CASSDWKFPEAFF.

The CDR3: CASSQDGGNYGYTF. The CDR3 nucleotides are TGCGCCAGCAGCCAAGATGGGGGCAACTATGGCTACACCTTC. The rearrangement uses TRBV4-3 and TRBJ1-2, with D possibly TRBD1 on 6 matching bases. V was shortened by 0 bases and J by 2 bases, with 7 bases between the two germline ends. Germline assignment: CDR1 LGHNA and CDR2 YSLEER. The CDR3 consists of 14 residues.

The chain is built from TRBV20-1 and TRBJ2-3, with a possible D match to TRBD2 (5 bases). The CDR3 is made up of 13 amino acids. The V and J ends lost 6 bases and 6 bases respectively, with 16 bases between them. Germline lookup yields CDR1 DFQATT and CDR2 SNEGSKA (reference sequence). The chain's CDR3 is CSAVTTLLDTQYF. The CDR3 region has the DNA TGCAGTGCGGTGACTACCCTCCTCGATACGCAGTATTTT.

The table lists this clonotype with a count of one. The chain links TRBV3-1 to TRBJ2-3; D is ambiguous. The CDR3 sequence is 15 residues long. Germline V gene sequence: CDR1 LGHDT, CDR2 YNNKEL (reference sequence). The ends were cut back, 4 bases at V and 3 bases at J, with 14 bases in the middle. The chain's CDR3 is CASSLDPQPTDTQYF. In nucleotides, the CDR3 is TGTGCCAGCAGCCTTGACCCCCAACCGACAGATACGCAGTATTTT.

This clonotype was recorded many times. The chain couples TRBV7-2 to TRBJ1-4, with D maybe TRBD1 (6 bases). With 3 bases removed from V and 8 bases from J, the gap between germline ends came to 16 bases. The CDR3 contains 15 residues. Germline V gene lookup returns CDR1 SGHTA and CDR2 FQGNSA. DNA of the CDR3: TGTGCCAGCAGCTTCGTCCGGGACATTACCGAAAAACTGTTTTTT. Protein product: CASSFVRDITEKLFF.

This clonotype was detected only a few times. The V and J genes are TRBV7-9 and TRBJ2-7; 7 bases fit TRBD1. V was pared by 5 bases and J by 4 bases, with 5 bases of the junction left unmatched. The CDR3 runs 13 residues. Germline-derived CDR1 and CDR2 are SEHNR and FQNEAQ (reference sequence). The CDR3, as DNA: TGTGCCAGCAGCCAAGGACAGGTATACGAGCAGTACTTC. It specifies CASSQGQVYEQYF.

This clonotype was seen many times. The V gene is TRBV18, the J gene TRBJ2-5; D is perhaps TRBD2 (6 bases). V dropped 3 bases and J dropped 5 bases, with 13 bases sitting between them. Germline CDR1 is KGHSH and CDR2 is LQKENI. The CDR3 covers 14 residues. The CDR3 sequence: CASSPTGDSETQYF. The DNA for the CDR3 is TGTGCCAGCTCACCCACGGGGGACTCTGAGACCCAGTACTTC.

This clonotype showed up many times. This chain uses TRBV6-2 or TRBV6-3 with TRBJ2-5, with 7 bases fitting TRBD2. There are 15 residues in the CDR3. With 2 bases clipped from V and 5 bases from J, the junction kept 8 bases outside the gene matches. Germline V gene data show CDR1 as MNHEY and CDR2 as SVGEGT. The CDR3 nucleotides are TGTGCCAGCAGTTACCCAGGCGGGAGTGCGGAGACCCAGTACTTC. Its translation is CASSYPGGSAETQYF.

In its sample, this clonotype was seen a few times. The V and J genes are TRBV2 and TRBJ1-5, with D possibly matching TRBD1 (5 bases). The CDR3 extends over 14 amino acids. Trimming took off 0 bases at V and 7 bases at J, with 10 bases between the two ends. CDR1 and CDR2 from the germline V gene are SNHLY and FYNNEI. CDR3 in amino acids: CASSEAWGPQPQHF. The CDR3 DNA sequence: TGTGCCAGCAGTGAAGCCTGGGGACCGCAGCCCCAGCATTTT.

V and J are TRBV20-1 and TRBJ1-5; D unresolved. With 0 bases removed from V and 3 bases from J, the gap between germline ends came to 12 bases. The CDR3 extends over 15 amino acids. Germline-derived CDR1 and CDR2 are DFQATT and SNEGSKA (reference sequence). The CDR3: CSARDGQIFNQPQHF. Written as DNA, the CDR3 is TGCAGTGCTAGAGATGGGCAGATCTTCAATCAGCCCCAGCATTTT.

V gene TRBV12-3 or TRBV12-4 combines with J gene TRBJ1-5; no clear D gene. The CDR3 covers 15 residues. The V end lost 5 bases, the J end lost 6 bases, and 17 bases lay between the germline ends. The CDR3: CASSPRLVFTQPQHF. CDR3 nucleotide sequence: TGTGCCAGCAGTCCCCGTCTGGTGTTCACTCAGCCCCAGCATTTT.

The chain uses TRBV18 and TRBJ1-4, with a tentative D call TRBD1 (5 bases). V was pared by 0 bases and J by 8 bases, with 7 bases between. The CDR3 spans 13 residues. Per the germline V gene, CDR1 is KGHSH and CDR2 is LQKENI. The CDR3 coding sequence is TGTGCCAGCTCACCACCGGGGGACGAAAAACTGTTTTTT. Translating gives CASSPPGDEKLFF.